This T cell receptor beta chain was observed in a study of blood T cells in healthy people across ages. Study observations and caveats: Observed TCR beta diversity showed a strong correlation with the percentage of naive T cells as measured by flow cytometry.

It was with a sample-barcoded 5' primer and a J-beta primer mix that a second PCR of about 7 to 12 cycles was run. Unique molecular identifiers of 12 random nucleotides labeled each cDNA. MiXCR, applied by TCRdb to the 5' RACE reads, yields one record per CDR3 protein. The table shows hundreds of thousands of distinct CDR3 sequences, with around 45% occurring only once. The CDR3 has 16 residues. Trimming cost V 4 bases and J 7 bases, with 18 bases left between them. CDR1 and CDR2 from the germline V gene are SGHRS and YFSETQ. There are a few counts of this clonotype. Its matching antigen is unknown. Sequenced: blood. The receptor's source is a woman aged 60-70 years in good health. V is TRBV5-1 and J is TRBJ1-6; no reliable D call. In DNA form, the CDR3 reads TGCGCCAGCAGCGAAAGAACCGGGCTGAAGAATTCACCCCTCCACTTT. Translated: CASSERTGLKNSPLHF.